This T cell receptor beta chain was sequenced for a study of CD4 T cells in relation to SARS-CoV-2 and coronaviruses. Study-wide context: Of the patients, about 8 were male, 4 female, two Hispanic.

Sequenced by immunoSEQ multiplex PCR; TCRdb stores in-frame clones only, minus some. The sample shows about 38,000 clones, 88% of them seen only once. A remark on this clone: Its antigen remains unidentified.

This CDR3 spans 14 amino acids. V was cut by 1 base and J by 8 bases, with 14 bases left in between. The germline gives CDR1 SGHDN, CDR2 FVKESK. Study-level findings and limits: Samples before the pandemic and after infection were not matched within any donor. SARS-CoV-2-driven expansion was significantly weaker in crossreactive than monoreactive clones. Memory recall responses, not primary responses primed in culture, are what the assay detects.

The chain recombines TRBV14 with TRBJ1-1; possible D gene TRBD1, 5 bases. This TCR was sampled from an adult with COVID-19. Sequences were obtained from memory CD4+ T cells from PBMCs. CDR3: CASSQVFGGGEAFF. As DNA, the CDR3 is TGTGCCAGCAGCCAAGTGTTCGGGGGGGGAGAAGCTTTCTTT.